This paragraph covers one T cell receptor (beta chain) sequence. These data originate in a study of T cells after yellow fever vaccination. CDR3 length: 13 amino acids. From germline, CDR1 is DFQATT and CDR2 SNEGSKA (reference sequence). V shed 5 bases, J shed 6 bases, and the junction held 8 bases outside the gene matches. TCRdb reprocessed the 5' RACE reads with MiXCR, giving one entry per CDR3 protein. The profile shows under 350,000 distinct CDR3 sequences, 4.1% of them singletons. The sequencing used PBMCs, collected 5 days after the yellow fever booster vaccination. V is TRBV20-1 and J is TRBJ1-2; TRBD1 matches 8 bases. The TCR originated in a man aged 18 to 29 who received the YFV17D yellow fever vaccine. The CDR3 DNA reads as TGCAGTGCTGTCCACAGGGGGTTGGATGGCTACACCTTC. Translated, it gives CSAVHRGLDGYTF.